The entry below gives a single T cell receptor beta chain sequence along with its context. This entry comes from a study of T cells in Graves' hyperthyroidism and ophthalmopathy. TCR beta CDR3 region amplification was performed from RNA transcripts. An initial round of RT-PCR targeting the TCR CDR3 relied on the HTBI primer set. Each CDR3 protein gets one entry after TCRdb re-called the multiplex PCR reads with MiXCR. The data hold some 530,000 distinct CDR3 sequences, with about 22% observed a single time. The receptor's source is a woman in her 70s with Graves' ophthalmopathy. The sequenced sample consisted of blood.

The CDR3 nucleotides read TGTGCCAGCAGCTCCCCCGGACAGGGAGAAACCGGGGAGCTGTTTTTT. Translated: CASSSPGQGETGELFF. The chain couples TRBV11-3 to TRBJ2-2; 8 bases match TRBD1. The CDR3 is 16 residues long. J lost 5 bases, V lost 4 bases, and 9 bases had no gene match. Germline V lookup: CDR1 SGHNT, CDR2 YENEEA. Drawing the rest from reference TRBV11-3 and TRBJ2-2, the complete variable domain is EAGVVQSPRYKIIEKKQPVAFWCNPISGHNTLYWYLQNLGQGPELLIRYENEEAVDDSQLPKDRFSAERLKGVDSTLKIQPAELGDSAVYLCASSSPGQGETGELFFGEGSRLTVL.